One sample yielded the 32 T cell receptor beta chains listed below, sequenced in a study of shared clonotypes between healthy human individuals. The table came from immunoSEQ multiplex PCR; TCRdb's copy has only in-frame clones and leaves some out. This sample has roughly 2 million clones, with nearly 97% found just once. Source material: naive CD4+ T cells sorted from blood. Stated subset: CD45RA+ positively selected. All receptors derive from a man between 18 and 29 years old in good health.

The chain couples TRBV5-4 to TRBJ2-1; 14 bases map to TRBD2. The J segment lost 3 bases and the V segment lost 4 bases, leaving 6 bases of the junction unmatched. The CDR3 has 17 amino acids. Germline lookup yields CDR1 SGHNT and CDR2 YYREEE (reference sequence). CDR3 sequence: CASSPGGLAGVYNEQFF. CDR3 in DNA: TGTGCCAGCAGCCCAGGGGGACTAGCGGGAGTCTACAATGAGCAGTTCTTC.

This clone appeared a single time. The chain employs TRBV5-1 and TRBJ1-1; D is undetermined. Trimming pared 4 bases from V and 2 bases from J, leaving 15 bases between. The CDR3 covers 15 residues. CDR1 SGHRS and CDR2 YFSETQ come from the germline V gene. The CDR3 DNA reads TGCGCCAGCAGCCGGGCAGATATTACTAACACTGAAGCTTTCTTT. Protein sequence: CASSRADITNTEAFF.

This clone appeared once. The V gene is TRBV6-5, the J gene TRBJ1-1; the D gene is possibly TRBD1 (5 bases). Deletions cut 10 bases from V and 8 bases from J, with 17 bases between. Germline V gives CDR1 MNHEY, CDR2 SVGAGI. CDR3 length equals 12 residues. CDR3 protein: CATKRQGSEAFF. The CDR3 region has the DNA TGTGCCACCAAACGTCAGGGCAGCGAAGCTTTCTTT.

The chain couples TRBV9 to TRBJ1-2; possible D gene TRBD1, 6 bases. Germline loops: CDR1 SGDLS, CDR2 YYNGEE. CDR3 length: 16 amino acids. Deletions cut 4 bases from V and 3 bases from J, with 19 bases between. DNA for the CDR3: TGTGCCAGCAGCCCTAGCTTACAGGGACTAGACTATGGCTACACCTTC. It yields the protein CASSPSLQGLDYGYTF.

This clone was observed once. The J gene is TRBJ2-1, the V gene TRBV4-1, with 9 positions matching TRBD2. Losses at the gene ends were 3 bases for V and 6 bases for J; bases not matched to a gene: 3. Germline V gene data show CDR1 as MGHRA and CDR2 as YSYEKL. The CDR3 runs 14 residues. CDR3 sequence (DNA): TGCGCCAGCAGCCACGTGCGGGAGGGCAATGAGCAGTTCTTC. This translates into CASSHVREGNEQFF.

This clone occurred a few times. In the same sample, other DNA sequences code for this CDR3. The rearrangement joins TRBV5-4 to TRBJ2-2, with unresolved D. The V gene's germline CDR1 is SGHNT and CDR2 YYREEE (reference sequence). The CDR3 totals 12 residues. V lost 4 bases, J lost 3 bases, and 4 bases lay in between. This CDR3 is CASSPYTGELFF. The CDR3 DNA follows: TGTGCCAGCAGCCCCTACACCGGGGAGCTGTTTTTT.

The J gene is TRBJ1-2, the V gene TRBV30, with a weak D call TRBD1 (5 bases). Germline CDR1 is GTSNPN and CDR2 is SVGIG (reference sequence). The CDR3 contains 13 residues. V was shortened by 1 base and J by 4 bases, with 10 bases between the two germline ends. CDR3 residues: CAWSAGGIYGYTF. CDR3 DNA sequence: TGTGCCTGGAGTGCGGGGGGAATCTATGGCTACACCTTC. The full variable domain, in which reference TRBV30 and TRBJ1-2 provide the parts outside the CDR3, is SQTIHQWPATLVQPVGSPLSLECTVEGTSNPNLYWYRQAAGRGLQLLFYSVGIGQISSEVPQNLSASRPQDRQFILSSKKLLLSDSGFYLCAWSAGGIYGYTFGSGTRLTVV.

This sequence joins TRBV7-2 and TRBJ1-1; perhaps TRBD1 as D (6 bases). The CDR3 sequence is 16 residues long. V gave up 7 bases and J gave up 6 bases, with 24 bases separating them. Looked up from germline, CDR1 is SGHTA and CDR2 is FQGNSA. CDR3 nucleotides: TGTGCCAGCACCCGAAAGGGGGTGCAGGGTTTGGCTGAAGCTTTCTTT. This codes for CASTRKGVQGLAEAFF.

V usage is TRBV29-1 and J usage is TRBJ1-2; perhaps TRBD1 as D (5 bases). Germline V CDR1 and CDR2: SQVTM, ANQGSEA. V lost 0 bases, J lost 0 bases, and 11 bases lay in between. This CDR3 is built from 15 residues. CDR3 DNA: TGCAGCGTTGAAGATCAAGGGGCCGCTAACTATGGCTACACCTTC. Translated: CSVEDQGAANYGYTF. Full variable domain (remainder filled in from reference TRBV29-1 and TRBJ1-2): SAVISQKPSRDICQRGTSLTIQCQVDSQVTMMFWYRQQPGQSLTLIATANQGSEATYESGFVIDKFPISRPNLTFSTLTVSNMSPEDSSIYLCSVEDQGAANYGYTFGSGTRLTVV.

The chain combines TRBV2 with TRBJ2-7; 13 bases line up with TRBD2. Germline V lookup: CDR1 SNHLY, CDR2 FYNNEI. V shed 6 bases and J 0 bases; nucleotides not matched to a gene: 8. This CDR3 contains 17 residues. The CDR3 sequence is CASRGGTSGASSYEQYF. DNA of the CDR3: TGTGCCAGCAGGGGGGGGACTAGCGGGGCCTCCTCCTACGAGCAGTACTTC.

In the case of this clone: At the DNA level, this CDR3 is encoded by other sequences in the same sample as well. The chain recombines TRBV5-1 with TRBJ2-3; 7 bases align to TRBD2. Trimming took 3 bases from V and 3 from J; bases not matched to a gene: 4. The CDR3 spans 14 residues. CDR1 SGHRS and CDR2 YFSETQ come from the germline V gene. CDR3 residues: CASSSLGGTDTQYF. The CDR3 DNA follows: TGCGCCAGCAGCTCTCTCGGGGGGACAGATACGCAGTATTTT.

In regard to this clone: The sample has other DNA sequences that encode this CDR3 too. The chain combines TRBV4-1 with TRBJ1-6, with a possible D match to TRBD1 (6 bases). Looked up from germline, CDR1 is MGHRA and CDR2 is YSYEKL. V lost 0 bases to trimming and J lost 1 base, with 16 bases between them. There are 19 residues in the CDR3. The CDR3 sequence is CASSQDLGGLGSYNSPLHF. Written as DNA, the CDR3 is TGCGCCAGCAGCCAAGATCTTGGGGGGCTGGGGTCCTATAATTCACCCCTCCACTTT.

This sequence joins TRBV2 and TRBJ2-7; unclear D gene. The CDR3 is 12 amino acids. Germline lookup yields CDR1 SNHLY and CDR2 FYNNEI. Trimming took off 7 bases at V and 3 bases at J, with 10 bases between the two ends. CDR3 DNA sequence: TGTGCCAGCATCGAAGGCAGCTACGAGCAGTACTTC. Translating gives CASIEGSYEQYF.

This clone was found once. The DNA for the CDR3 is TGTGCCAGCAGTGCGCGACTAGCGGGGGAGCAGTACTTC. Its translation is CASSARLAGEQYF. This chain uses TRBV2 with TRBJ2-7; 11 bases line up with TRBD2. Germline lookup yields CDR1 SNHLY and CDR2 FYNNEI. The CDR3 has 13 amino acids. V lost 4 bases, J lost 7 bases, and 3 bases stayed unmatched.

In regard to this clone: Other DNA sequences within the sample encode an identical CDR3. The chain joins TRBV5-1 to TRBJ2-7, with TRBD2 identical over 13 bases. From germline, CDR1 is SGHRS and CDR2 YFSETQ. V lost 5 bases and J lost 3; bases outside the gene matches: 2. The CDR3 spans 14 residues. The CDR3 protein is CASSGTSGNYEQYF. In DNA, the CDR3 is TGCGCCAGCAGTGGGACTAGCGGGAACTACGAGCAGTACTTC.

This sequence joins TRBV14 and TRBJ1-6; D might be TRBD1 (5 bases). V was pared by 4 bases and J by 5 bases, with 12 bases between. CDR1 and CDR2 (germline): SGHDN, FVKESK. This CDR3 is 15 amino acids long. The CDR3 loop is CASSPRRGDNSPLHF. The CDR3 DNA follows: TGTGCCAGCAGCCCCCGGCGGGGGGATAATTCACCCCTCCACTTT.

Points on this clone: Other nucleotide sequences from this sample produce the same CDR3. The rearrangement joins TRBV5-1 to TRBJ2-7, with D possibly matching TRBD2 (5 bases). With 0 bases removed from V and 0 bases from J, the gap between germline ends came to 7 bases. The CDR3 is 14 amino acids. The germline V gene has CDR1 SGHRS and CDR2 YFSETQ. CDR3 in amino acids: CASSLGGSSYEQYF. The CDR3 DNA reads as TGCGCCAGCAGCTTGGGTGGGAGCTCCTACGAGCAGTACTTC.

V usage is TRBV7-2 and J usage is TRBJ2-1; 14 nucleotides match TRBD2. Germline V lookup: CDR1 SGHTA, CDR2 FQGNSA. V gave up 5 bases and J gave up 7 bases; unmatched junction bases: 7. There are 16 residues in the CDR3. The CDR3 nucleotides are TGTGCCAGCAGCATAGGGGGGACTAGCGGGAGAAATGAGCAGTTCTTC. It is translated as CASSIGGTSGRNEQFF.

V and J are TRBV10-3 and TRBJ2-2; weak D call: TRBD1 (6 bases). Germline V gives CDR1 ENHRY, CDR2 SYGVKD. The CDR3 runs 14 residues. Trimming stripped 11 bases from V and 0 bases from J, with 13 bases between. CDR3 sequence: CAVSTGSNTGELFF. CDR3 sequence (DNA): TGTGCCGTATCTACAGGGTCGAACACCGGGGAGCTGTTTTTT.

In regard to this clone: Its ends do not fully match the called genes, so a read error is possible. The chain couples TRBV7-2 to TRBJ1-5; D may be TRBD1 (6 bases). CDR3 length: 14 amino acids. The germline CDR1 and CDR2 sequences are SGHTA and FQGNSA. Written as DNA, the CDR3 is TGTGCCAGCAGCTCGGACAGAATCAATCAGCCTCAGCATTTT. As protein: CASSSDRINQPQHF.

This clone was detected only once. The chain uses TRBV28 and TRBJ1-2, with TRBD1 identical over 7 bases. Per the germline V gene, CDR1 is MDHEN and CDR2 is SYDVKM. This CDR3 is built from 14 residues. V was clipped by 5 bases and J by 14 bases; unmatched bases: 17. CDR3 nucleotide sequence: TGTGCCAGCAGTCTAACCGGGACAGACTATGGGGGGACCTTC. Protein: CASSLTGTDYGGTF.

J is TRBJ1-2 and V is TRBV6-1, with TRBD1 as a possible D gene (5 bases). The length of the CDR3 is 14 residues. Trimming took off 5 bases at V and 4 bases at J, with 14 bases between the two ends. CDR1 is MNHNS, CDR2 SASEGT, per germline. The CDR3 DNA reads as TGTGCCAGCAGTAAGGGACTCGCGCCCTATGGCTACACCTTC. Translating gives CASSKGLAPYGYTF.

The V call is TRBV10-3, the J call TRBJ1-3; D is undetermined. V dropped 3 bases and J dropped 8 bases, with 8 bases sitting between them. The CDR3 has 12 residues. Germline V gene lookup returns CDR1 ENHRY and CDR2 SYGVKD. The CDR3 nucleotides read TGTGCCATCAGTGACTCCGAAGACACCATATATTTT. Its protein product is CAISDSEDTIYF.

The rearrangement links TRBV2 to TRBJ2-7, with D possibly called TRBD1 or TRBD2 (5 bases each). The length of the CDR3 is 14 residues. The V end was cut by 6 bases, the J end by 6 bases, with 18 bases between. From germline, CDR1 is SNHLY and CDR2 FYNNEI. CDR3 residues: CASSSNREGAEQYF. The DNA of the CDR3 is TGTGCCAGCAGCTCTAATCGGGAAGGGGCCGAGCAGTACTTC.

The CDR3 loop is CASSDARTLNTEQYF. The DNA of the CDR3 is TGCGCCAGCAGTGATGCCCGGACACTAAATACCGAGCAGTACTTC. This chain links TRBV10-1 with TRBJ2-7, with a tentative D call TRBD1 (5 bases). Trimming stripped 3 bases from V and 6 bases from J, with 18 bases between. CDR1 and CDR2 (germline): WNHNN, SYGVQD (reference sequence). The CDR3 runs 15 residues.

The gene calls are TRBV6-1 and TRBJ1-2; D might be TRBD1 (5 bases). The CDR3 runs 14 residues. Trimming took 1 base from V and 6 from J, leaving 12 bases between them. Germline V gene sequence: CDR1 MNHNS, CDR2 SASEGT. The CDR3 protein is CASSEGVLGHGYTF. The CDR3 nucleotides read TGTGCCAGCAGTGAAGGGGTATTGGGGCATGGCTACACCTTC.

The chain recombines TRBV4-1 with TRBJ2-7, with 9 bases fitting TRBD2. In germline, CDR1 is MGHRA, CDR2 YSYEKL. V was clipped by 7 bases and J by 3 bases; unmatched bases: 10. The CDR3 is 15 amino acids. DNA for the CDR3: TGCGCCAGCATCGGGCGGGAGGGCCAACTCTACGAGCAGTACTTC. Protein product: CASIGREGQLYEQYF.

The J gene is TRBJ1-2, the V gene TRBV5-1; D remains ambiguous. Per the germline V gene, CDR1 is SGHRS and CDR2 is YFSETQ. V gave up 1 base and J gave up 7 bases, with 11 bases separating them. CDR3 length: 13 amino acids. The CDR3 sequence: CASSLLGDGGYTF. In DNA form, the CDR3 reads TGCGCCAGCAGCTTGTTAGGAGACGGTGGCTACACCTTC.

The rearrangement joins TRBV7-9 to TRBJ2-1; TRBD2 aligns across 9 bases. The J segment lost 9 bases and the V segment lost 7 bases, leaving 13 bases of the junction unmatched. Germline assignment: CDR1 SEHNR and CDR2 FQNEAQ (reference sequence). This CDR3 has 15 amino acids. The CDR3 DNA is TGTGCCAGCAATGCGGGAGGGCCGTTTGGTAGTGAGCAGTTCTTC. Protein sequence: CASNAGGPFGSEQFF.

CDR3 bases: TGTGCCAGCAGTCTCCGGGGGGCACTTCAGCCCCAGCATTTT. Amino acid sequence: CASSLRGALQPQHF. V is TRBV28 and J is TRBJ1-5, with D perhaps TRBD1 (6 bases). CDR1 is MDHEN, CDR2 SYDVKM, per germline. Deletions cut 5 bases from V and 6 bases from J, with 14 bases between. The CDR3 sequence is 14 residues long.

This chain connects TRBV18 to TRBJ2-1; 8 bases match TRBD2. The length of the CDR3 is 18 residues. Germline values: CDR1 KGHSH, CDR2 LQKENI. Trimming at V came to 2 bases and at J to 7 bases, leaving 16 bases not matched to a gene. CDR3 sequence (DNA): TGTGCCAGCTCACCAAGGCGTGGAGCGGGGGCCCTCGCGAATGAGCAGTTCTTC. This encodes CASSPRRGAGALANEQFF.

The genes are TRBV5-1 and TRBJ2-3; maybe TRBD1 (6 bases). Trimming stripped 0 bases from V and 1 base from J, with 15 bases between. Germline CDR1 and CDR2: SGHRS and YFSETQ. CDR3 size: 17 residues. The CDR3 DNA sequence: TGCGCCAGCAGCTTGGGGGGGCTAGCACCCCGCACAGATACGCAGTATTTT. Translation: CASSLGGLAPRTDTQYF.